Listed below are T cell receptor beta chains from one sample, sequenced in a study of blood T cell repertoires in COVID-19. Assay: immunoSEQ multiplex PCR; the TCRdb copy retains only in-frame clones and omits some. In the table there are about 200,000 clones, roughly 86% of which are singletons. The sample comprised peripheral blood. These receptors were obtained from a man between 18 and 29 years old with active or convalescent COVID-19. Each CDR3 is given with its conserved first and last residue. The D gene is left open where the match is weak. Where a row states a size, it is once, few, many or the class of an expanded clone; other rows omit it.

>TRBJ2-3|NA|TRBV6-2/TRBV6-3|NA
CASSSTDTQYF
TGTGCCAGCAGTTCGACAGATACGCAGTATTTT
>TRBJ2-1|TRBD2|TRBV3-1/TRBV3-2|once
CASSLGLAGLPEQFF
TGTGCCAGCAGTCTGGGACTAGCGGGGCTACCTGAGCAGTTCTTC
>TRBJ2-3|TRBD2|TRBV10-3|NA
CAISESTSGRAADTQYF
TGTGCCATCAGTGAGTCGACTAGCGGGAGGGCGGCAGATACGCAGTATTTT
>TRBJ1-2|NA|TRBV2|NA
CASRQGQGYTF
TGTGCCAGCAGACAGGGCCAAGGCTACACCTTC
>TRBJ1-1|TRBD1|TRBV12-5|NA
CASGFGTGVRNTEAFF
TGTGCTAGTGGTTTTGGGACAGGGGTGAGGAACACTGAAGCTTTCTTT
>TRBJ2-7|NA|TRBV5-1|NA
CASSSGHHEQYF
TGCGCCAGCAGCTCGGGACACCACGAGCAGTACTTC
>TRBJ1-1|TRBD1|TRBV5-4|NA
CASSPPPGTGGEYTEAFF
TGTGCCAGCAGCCCACCTCCGGGGACAGGGGGCGAGTACACTGAAGCTTTCTTT
>TRBJ1-5|NA|TRBV4-2|NA
CASSQDGSFNQPQHF
TGTGCCAGCAGCCAAGACGGGAGCTTTAATCAGCCCCAGCATTTT
>TRBJ1-1|NA|TRBV12-5|NA
CASGRTRDTEAFF
TGTGCTAGTGGCAGAACGAGGGACACTGAAGCTTTCTTT
>TRBJ1-2|NA|TRBV19|NA
CASSMGRASLANYGYTF
TGTGCCAGTAGTATGGGCAGGGCCTCCCTTGCTAACTATGGCTACACCTTC
>TRBJ1-5|NA|TRBV19|NA
CASSIGPGQPQHF
TGTGCCAGTAGTATAGGCCCCGGTCAGCCCCAGCATTTT